The 10 T cell receptor beta chains presented below share a single source sample, sequenced in a study of control samples from healthy donors and cancer patients (dated by TCRdb to 2020 to 2022). Library creation used the immunoSEQ multiplex PCR assay. This is the immuneACCESS table as TCRdb keeps it, with only in-frame sequences that have V and J called. A part of the clones is gone; compared with another copy, unresolved V genes explain less than half, and the rest is unexplained. The sample data list some 120,000 clones, and about nine tenths of these were observed just once. The ten largest clones take up approximately 9% of the sample. The sample comprised blood. The receptors were sampled from a man in his forties in good health.

The genes are TRBV5-8 and TRBJ1-4; D is possibly TRBD1 (5 bases). The V end was cut by 0 bases, the J end by 7 bases, with 13 bases between. The CDR3 is made up of 15 amino acids. Germline values: CDR1 SGHTS, CDR2 YDEGEE. CDR3 DNA sequence: TGTGCCAGCAGCTTGGAGGCAGGGTGGGGTGAAAAACTGTTTTTT. Amino acids: CASSLEAGWGEKLFF.

This clone was counted only a few times. V usage is TRBV18 and J usage is TRBJ2-2, with D hard to call. This CDR3 contains 13 residues. The germline V and J ends were trimmed by 1 base and 6 bases, with 6 bases remaining between them. Per the germline V gene, CDR1 is KGHSH and CDR2 is LQKENI. The CDR3 spells CASSPQESGELFF. CDR3 nucleotide sequence: TGTGCCAGCTCACCACAGGAGTCCGGGGAGCTGTTTTTT.

The chain combines TRBV15 with TRBJ1-1, with no clear D. Germline V gene data show CDR1 as LNHNV and CDR2 as YYDKDF (reference sequence). Between the trimmed V and J ends, which lost 3 bases and 3 bases, there was a span of 17 bases. The CDR3 contains 16 residues. CDR3 sequence: CATSSRKGRMDTEAFF. As DNA, the CDR3 is TGTGCCACCAGCAGTCGAAAGGGTCGTATGGACACTGAAGCTTTCTTT. The whole variable domain, remainder taken from reference TRBV15 and TRBJ1-1, is DAMVIQNPRYQVTQFGKPVTLSCSQTLNHNVMYWYQQKSSQAPKLLFHYYDKDFNNEADTPDNFQSRRPNTSFCFLDIRSPGLGDTAMYLCATSSRKGRMDTEAFFGQGTRLTVV.

The chain combines TRBV5-1 with TRBJ1-3, with a possible D match to TRBD1 (6 bases). Germline V CDR1 and CDR2: SGHRS, YFSETQ. The CDR3 has 16 residues. The ends were cut back, 0 bases at V and 11 bases at J, with 21 bases in the middle. In nucleotides, the CDR3 is TGCGCCAGCAGCTTGGACGGACAGTTCAAACTGGCGCCCATATATTTT. Its protein is CASSLDGQFKLAPIYF.

The chain recombines TRBV20-1 with TRBJ2-3; tentatively, D is TRBD2 (6 bases). The germline CDR1 and CDR2 sequences are DFQATT and SNEGSKA (reference sequence). This CDR3 spans 14 amino acids. Trimming pared 3 bases from V and 2 bases from J, leaving 12 bases between. The CDR3 spells CSASPGVPTDTQYF. CDR3 coding DNA: TGCAGTGCTAGTCCGGGGGTTCCCACAGATACGCAGTATTTT.

The genes are TRBV15 and TRBJ1-3, with a possible D match to TRBD1 (6 bases). CDR1 is LNHNV and CDR2 is YYDKDF in the germline V gene (reference sequence). With 6 bases removed from V and 0 bases from J, the gap between germline ends came to 12 bases. The length of the CDR3 is 15 residues. The CDR3 DNA follows: TGTGCCACCAGTAACGACAGGCTCTCTGGAAACACCATATATTTT. This encodes CATSNDRLSGNTIYF.

V usage is TRBV23-1 and J usage is TRBJ1-1, with D possibly being TRBD1 (5 bases). TRBV23-1 is treated as an ORF (open reading frame) with a function not yet certain. Trimming took off 7 bases at V and 7 bases at J, with 13 bases between the two ends. The CDR3 spans 12 residues. In DNA, the CDR3 is TGCGCCAGCAACCAACCGAGGGGTGAAGCTTTCTTT. Encoded protein: CASNQPRGEAFF.

With regard to this clone: Different DNA sequences within this sample yield the same CDR3. The chain employs TRBV29-1 and TRBJ2-2; 9 nucleotides align to TRBD2. V lost 5 bases and J lost 0; bases outside the gene matches: 4. The V gene's germline CDR1 is SQVTM and CDR2 ANQGSEA. CDR3 length: 15 residues. The CDR3 DNA reads as TGCAGCGTTATCGGCGGGGGGGCGAACACCGGGGAGCTGTTTTTT. This gives the protein CSVIGGGANTGELFF.

The chain joins TRBV5-8 to TRBJ2-7, with TRBD1 as a possible D gene (5 bases). In germline, CDR1 is SGHTS, CDR2 YDEGEE. Trimming cost V 0 bases and J 3 bases, with 10 bases left between them. The CDR3 sequence is 14 residues long. Here the CDR3 DNA reads TGTGCCAGCAGCTTGGGATCAGGGCTCTACGAGCAGTACTTC. Protein product: CASSLGSGLYEQYF.

V gene TRBV10-3 combines with J gene TRBJ2-7; TRBD2 agrees at 7 bases. The CDR3 runs to 14 residues. Germline values: CDR1 ENHRY, CDR2 SYGVKD. Germline trimming cut 11 bases from V and 4 bases from J; bases unmatched to any gene: 14. The DNA for the CDR3 is TGTGCCGCTTCTGCAGGCGGGGGTTTTTACGAGCAGTACTTC. Translated, it gives CAASAGGGFYEQYF.